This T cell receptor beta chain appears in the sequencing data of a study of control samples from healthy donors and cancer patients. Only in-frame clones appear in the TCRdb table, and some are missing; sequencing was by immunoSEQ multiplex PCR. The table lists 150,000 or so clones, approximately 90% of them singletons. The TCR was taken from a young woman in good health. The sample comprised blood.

The DNA for the CDR3 is TGTGCCAGCAGAAGGGGTGGTTACACTGAAGCTTTCTTT. Translation: CASRRGGYTEAFF. V gene TRBV3-1 (or the pseudogene TRBV3-2) combines with J gene TRBJ1-1; the D gene is possibly TRBD1 (5 bases). CDR3 length: 13 amino acids. The V end was cut by 6 bases, the J end by 3 bases, with 11 bases between. Germline V gene sequence: CDR1 LGHDT, CDR2 YNNKEL (reference sequence).